These T cell receptor beta chains were read from a single sample in a study of identical twins. A single record per CDR3 protein comes from TCRdb applying MiXCR to the 5' RACE reads. Seen here are 550,000 to 800,000 distinct CDR3 sequences, roughly 6.6% observed once, and the top ten hold around 1.6%. This sample was shared with a second study, whose subject was yellow fever vaccine responses in identical twins.

Source material: PBMCs. The receptors come from a woman aged 18-29 years in good health. CDR3s include the opening cysteine and the closing phenylalanine or tryptophan. The order of the fields is J gene, D gene, V gene, CDR3 protein. A D gene is named only where the DNA matches it firmly.

TRBJ2-7 . TRBV2 CASSEVTGNGEQYF
TRBJ2-2 . TRBV7-9 CASSDKRLINTGELFF
TRBJ2-1 TRBD2 TRBV6-1 CASSKTSGRMVGINEQFF
TRBJ2-3 . TRBV15 CATSRPGSGSTDTQYF
TRBJ2-1 . TRBV5-1 CASRVDLYSYNEQFF
TRBJ1-2 . TRBV5-1 CASSLVSGDYGYTF
TRBJ2-1 TRBD1 TRBV5-1 CASSLGGTGPYNEQFF
TRBJ2-4 TRBD1 TRBV29-1 CSVGTGVKNIQYF
TRBJ1-1 . TRBV5-1 CASSLGGGRTEAFF
TRBJ2-1 TRBD1 TRBV12-3/TRBV12-4 CASSLSGTGDNEQFF
TRBJ2-2 TRBD1 TRBV11-2 CASSLDRTGGNTGELFF
TRBJ2-5 . TRBV5-1 CASSLDQGKTETQYF
TRBJ2-1 . TRBV7-6 CASSSPVELEQFF
TRBJ2-3 . TRBV5-1 CASSPAGGWSDTQYF
TRBJ1-1 . TRBV15 CATSRDPGIAEAFF
TRBJ1-3 . TRBV7-9 CASSPPGATGNTIYF
TRBJ2-7 . TRBV4-2 CASSQARGGVYEQYF
TRBJ1-2 TRBD1 TRBV5-1 CASSKLGTGVQVYGYTF
TRBJ1-1 . TRBV2 CASSEIPGGTEAFF
TRBJ2-7 TRBD2 TRBV5-1 CASSLVGTNYEQYF
TRBJ2-7 TRBD2 TRBV20-1 CSASLLGASGRYEQYF
TRBJ2-3 . TRBV19 CASRRGGSTDTQYF
TRBJ2-1 . TRBV7-6 CASSLRTSYNEQFF
TRBJ2-5 TRBD1 TRBV6-1 CASSPSRDRSGTQYF
TRBJ2-1 . TRBV11-2 CASSLDRLNNEQFF
TRBJ1-2 . TRBV12-3/TRBV12-4 CASTASGAVYGYTF
TRBJ1-1 . TRBV5-8 CASSSGMVNTEAFF
TRBJ1-1 . TRBV28 CASSPGGPGSTEAFF
TRBJ1-5 . TRBV5-6 CASSSGFWNQPQHF
TRBJ2-5 TRBD2 TRBV11-1 CASSLTHGGLAGKETQYF
TRBJ1-2 . TRBV2 CASPAAPGLNYGYTF
TRBJ2-3 TRBD1 TRBV5-1 CASSRTIRDRGTDTQYF
TRBJ2-2 . TRBV5-1 CASSVQGRNTGELFF
TRBJ2-2 TRBD1 TRBV20-1 CSVEDRGNTGELFF
TRBJ1-5 TRBD1 TRBV12-3/TRBV12-4 CASSVTGANQPQHF
TRBJ2-3 . TRBV11-2 CASSLGRGVRESTDTQYF
TRBJ2-5 TRBD2 TRBV28 CASNGLAGRSAETQYF
TRBJ2-1 . TRBV12-3/TRBV12-4 CASSLGQGTRNEQFF
TRBJ2-1 TRBD2 TRBV4-1 CASSQDMFSSGNNEQFF
TRBJ1-5 . TRBV12-3/TRBV12-4 CASSRTNQPQHF
TRBJ1-1 . TRBV5-6 CASSRVANTEAFF
TRBJ1-2 . TRBV4-1 CASSQKNGGRQRGYTF
TRBJ1-2 . TRBV6-5 CASSTRFEGGSGYTF
TRBJ2-7 TRBD1 TRBV6-1 CASSDPSTGTYEQYF
TRBJ1-2 . TRBV5-6 CASSIQGRYTF
TRBJ2-2 . TRBV28 CASSNYRANTGELFF
TRBJ2-2 . TRBV12-3/TRBV12-4 CASSYGRTGELFF
TRBJ2-3 . TRBV5-1 CASSASLGDTQYF
TRBJ2-7 TRBD1 TRBV5-6 CASSSGTVSSYEQYF
TRBJ1-5 . TRBV21-1 CASIPGQGDLSNQPQHF